This T cell receptor (beta chain) was sequenced for a study of shared clonotypes between healthy human individuals. Data came from immunoSEQ multiplex PCR; TCRdb stores just in-frame clones and leaves some out. The sample records nearly 2 million clones, around 96% being singletons. Whole-study results and caveats: Among donors, clonotype sharing was expected to be affected by sequencing depth. Donor scarcity curtailed the genetic and exposure-history diversity represented herein. It was observed that roughly 5% of naive CD4 clonotypes were shared across a few donors.

The CDR3 runs to 17 residues. Losses at the gene ends were 5 bases for V and 2 bases for J; bases not matched to a gene: 7. Per germline, CDR1 SEHNR and CDR2 FQNEAQ (reference sequence). As defined, naive CD8 cells were CD45RO-negative and positively selected for CCR7, with terminally differentiated effector memory CD45RA+ cells excluded. A word on this clone: Its antigen is currently unknown.

The sample taken for sequencing was naive CD8+ T cells sorted from blood. The receptor comes from a man aged 18 to 29 in good health. The chain employs TRBV7-9 and TRBJ2-3, with 13 bases aligning to TRBD2. The CDR3 protein is CASSPRLAGGLTDTQYF. The DNA for the CDR3 is TGTGCCAGCAGCCCTCGACTAGCGGGGGGCCTCACAGATACGCAGTATTTT.